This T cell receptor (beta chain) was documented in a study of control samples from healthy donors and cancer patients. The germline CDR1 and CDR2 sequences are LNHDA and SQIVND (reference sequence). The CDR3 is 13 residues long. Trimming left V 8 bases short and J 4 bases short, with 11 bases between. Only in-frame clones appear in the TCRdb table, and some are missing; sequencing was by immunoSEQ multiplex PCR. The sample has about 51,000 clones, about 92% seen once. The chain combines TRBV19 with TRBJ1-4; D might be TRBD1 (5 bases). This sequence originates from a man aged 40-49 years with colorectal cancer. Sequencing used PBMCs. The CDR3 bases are TGTGCCAGTCGGGGCAGGATTAATGAAAAACTGTTTTTT. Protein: CASRGRINEKLFF.